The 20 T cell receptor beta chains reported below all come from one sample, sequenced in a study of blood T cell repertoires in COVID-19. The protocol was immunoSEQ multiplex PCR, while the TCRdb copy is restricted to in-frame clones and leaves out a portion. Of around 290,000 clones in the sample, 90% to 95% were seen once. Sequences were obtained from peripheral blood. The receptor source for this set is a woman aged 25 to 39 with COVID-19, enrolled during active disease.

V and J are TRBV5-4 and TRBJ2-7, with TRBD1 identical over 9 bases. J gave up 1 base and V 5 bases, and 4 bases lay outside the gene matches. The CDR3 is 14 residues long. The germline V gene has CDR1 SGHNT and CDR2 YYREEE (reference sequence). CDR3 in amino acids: CASRGDRASYEQYF. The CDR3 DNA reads TGTGCCAGCAGAGGGGACAGGGCTTCCTACGAGCAGTACTTC.

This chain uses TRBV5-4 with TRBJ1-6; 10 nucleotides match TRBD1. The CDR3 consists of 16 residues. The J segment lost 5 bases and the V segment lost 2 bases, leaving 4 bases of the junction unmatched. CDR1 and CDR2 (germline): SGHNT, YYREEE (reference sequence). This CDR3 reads CASSFGTGANNSPLHF. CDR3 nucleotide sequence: TGTGCCAGCAGCTTCGGGACAGGGGCCAATAATTCACCCCTCCACTTT.

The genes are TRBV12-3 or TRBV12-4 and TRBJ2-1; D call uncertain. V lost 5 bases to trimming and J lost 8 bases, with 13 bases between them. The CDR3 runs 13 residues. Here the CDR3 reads CASSPQATHEQFF. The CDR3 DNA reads TGTGCCAGCAGTCCCCAAGCGACCCATGAGCAGTTCTTC.

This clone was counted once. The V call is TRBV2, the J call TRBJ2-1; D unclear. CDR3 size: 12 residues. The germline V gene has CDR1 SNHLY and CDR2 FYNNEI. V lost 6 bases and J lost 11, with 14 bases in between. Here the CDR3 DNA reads TGTGCCAGCAGGACCGTCGGGTTGAAGCAGTTCTTC. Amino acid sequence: CASRTVGLKQFF.

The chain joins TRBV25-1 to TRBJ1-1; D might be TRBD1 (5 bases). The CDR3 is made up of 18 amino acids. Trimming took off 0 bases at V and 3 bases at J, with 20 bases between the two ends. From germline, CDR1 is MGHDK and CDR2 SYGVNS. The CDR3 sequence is CASSEYFIQWGEHTEAFF. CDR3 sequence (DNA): TGTGCCAGCAGTGAATATTTCATACAATGGGGGGAACACACTGAAGCTTTCTTT.

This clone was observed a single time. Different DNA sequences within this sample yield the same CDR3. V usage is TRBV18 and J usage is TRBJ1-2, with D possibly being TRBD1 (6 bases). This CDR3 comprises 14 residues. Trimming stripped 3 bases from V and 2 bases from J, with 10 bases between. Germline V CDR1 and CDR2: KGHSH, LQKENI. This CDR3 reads CASSPGQSNYGYTF. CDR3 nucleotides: TGTGCCAGCTCACCTGGACAGAGCAACTATGGCTACACCTTC.

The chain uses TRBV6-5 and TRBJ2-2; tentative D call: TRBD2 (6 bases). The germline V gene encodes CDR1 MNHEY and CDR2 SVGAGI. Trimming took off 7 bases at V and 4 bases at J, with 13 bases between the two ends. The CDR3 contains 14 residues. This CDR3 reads CASIYGSGTGELFF. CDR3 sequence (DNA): TGTGCCAGCATATACGGGAGTGGCACCGGGGAGCTGTTTTTT.

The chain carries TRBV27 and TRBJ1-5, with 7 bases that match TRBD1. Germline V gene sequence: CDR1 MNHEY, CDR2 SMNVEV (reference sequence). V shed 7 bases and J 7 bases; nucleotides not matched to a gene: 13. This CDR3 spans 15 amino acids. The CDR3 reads CASKVHTGVVQPQHF. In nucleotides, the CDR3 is TGTGCCAGCAAAGTCCATACAGGGGTCGTCCAGCCCCAGCATTTT.

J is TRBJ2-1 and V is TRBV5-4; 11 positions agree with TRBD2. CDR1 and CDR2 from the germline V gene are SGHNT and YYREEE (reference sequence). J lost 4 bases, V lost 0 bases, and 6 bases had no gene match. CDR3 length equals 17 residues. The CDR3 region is CASSLGSGTSGYNEQFF. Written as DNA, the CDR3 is TGTGCCAGCAGCTTGGGGTCCGGGACTAGCGGATACAATGAGCAGTTCTTC.

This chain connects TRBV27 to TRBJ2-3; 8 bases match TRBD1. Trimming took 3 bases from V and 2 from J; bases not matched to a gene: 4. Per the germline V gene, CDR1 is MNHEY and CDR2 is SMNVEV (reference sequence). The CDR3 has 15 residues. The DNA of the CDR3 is TGTGCCAGCAGTTTTCAGGACAGGGCCACAGATACGCAGTATTTT. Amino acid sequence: CASSFQDRATDTQYF.

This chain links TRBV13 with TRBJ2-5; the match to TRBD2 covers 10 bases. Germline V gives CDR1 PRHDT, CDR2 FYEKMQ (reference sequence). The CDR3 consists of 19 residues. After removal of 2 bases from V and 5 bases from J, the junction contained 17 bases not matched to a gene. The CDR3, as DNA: TGTGCCAGCAGCTTAAGAATAGGACTAGCGGCCCTGGGAGGGGAGACCCAGTACTTC. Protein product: CASSLRIGLAALGGETQYF.

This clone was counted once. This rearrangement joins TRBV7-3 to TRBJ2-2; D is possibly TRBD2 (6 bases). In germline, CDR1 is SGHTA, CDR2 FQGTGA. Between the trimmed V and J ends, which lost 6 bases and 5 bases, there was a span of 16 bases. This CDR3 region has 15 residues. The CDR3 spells CASSVWRVGTGELFF. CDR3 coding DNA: TGTGCCAGCAGTGTGTGGAGGGTAGGGACCGGGGAGCTGTTTTTT.

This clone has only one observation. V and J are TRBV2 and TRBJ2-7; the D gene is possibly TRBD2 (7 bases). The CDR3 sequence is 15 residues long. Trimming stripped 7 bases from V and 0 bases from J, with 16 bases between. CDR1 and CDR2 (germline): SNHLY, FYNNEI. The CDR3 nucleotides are TGTGCCAGCAATGAGGGGGGGGCGAGCTCCTACGAGCAGTACTTC. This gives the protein CASNEGGASSYEQYF.

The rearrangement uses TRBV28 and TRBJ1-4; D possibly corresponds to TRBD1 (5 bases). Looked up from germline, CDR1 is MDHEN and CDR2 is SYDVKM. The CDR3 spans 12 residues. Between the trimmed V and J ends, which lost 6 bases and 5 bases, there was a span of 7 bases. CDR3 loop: CASSYRNEKLFF. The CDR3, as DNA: TGTGCCAGCAGCTACAGGAATGAAAAACTGTTTTTT.

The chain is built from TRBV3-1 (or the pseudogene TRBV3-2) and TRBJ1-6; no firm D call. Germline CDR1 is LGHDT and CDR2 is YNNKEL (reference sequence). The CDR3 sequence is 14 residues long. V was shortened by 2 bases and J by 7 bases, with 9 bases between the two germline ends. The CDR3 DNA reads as TGTGCCAGCAGCCAACACTCCCCAAATTCACCCCTCCACTTT. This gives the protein CASSQHSPNSPLHF.

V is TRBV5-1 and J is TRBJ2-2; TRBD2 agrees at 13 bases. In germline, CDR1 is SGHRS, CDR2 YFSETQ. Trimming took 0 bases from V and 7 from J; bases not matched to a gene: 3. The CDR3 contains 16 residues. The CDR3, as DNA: TGCGCCAGCAGCTTGGAACTAGCGGGAGGGATCGGGGAGCTGTTTTTT. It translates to CASSLELAGGIGELFF.

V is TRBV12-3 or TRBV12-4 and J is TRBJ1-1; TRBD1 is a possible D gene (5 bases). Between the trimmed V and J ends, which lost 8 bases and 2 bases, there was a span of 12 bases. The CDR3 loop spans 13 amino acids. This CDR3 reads CASLRGDNTEAFF. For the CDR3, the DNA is TGTGCCAGCCTCCGGGGGGATAACACTGAAGCTTTCTTT.

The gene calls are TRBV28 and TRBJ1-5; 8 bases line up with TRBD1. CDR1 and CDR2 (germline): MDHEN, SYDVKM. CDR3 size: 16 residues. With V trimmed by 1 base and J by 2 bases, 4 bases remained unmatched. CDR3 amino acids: CASSLYPDRGNQPQHF. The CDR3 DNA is TGTGCCAGCAGTTTATACCCGGACAGGGGCAATCAGCCCCAGCATTTT.

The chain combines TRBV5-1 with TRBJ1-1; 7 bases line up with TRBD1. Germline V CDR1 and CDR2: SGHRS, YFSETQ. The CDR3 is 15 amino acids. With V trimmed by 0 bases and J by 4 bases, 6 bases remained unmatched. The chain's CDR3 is CASSLGQGVGTEAFF. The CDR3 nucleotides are TGCGCCAGCAGCTTGGGTCAGGGGGTTGGCACTGAAGCTTTCTTT.

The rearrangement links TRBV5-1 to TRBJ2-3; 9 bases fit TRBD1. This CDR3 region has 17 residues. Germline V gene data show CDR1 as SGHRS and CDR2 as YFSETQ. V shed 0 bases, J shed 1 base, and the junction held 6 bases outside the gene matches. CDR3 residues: CASSLASRTGGTDTQYF. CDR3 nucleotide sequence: TGCGCCAGCAGCTTGGCCTCCCGGACAGGGGGCACAGATACGCAGTATTTT.